The source of this T cell receptor beta chain is a study of a mutant IDH1 vaccine in newly diagnosed glioma. Measured with immunoSEQ multiplex PCR; TCRdb has only the in-frame clones, and not every one. The sample includes 50,000 to 70,000 clones, around 83% of them seen just once. The time point is: week 47, end of study. Each dose of the vaccine consisted of 300 ug of mutant IDH1 20-mer peptide, with topical imiquimod. Remarks on this clone: Its antigen remains unidentified.

Study results and limitations: Altogether, roughly 93% of patients exhibited vaccine-induced immune responses.

The starting material was PBMCs, obtained from a glioma patient whose treatment included an IDH1 peptide vaccine. The TCR originated in a woman aged 45-65 years with glioma.

For the CDR3, the DNA is TGTGCCATCCGAACCGAGGGCCGCACTGAAGCTTTCTTT. It is translated as CAIRTEGRTEAFF. J is TRBJ1-1 and V is TRBV10-3; D gene unclear. CDR3 length: 13 residues. The ends were cut back, 8 bases at V and 4 bases at J, with 14 bases in the middle. From germline, CDR1 is ENHRY and CDR2 SYGVKD.